The entry that follows covers one TCR beta chain sequence. The antigen remains undetermined. This sample stems from a study of radiotherapy plus CTLA-4 blockade in lung cancer. General study points: Following radiotherapy plus ipilimumab, tumor-derived TCR clones expanded in the blood.

Data came from immunoSEQ multiplex PCR; TCRdb stores just in-frame clones and leaves some out. Seen here are 85,000 to 95,000 clones, roughly four fifths observed once, and the top ten hold roughly 23%. V was clipped by 2 bases and J by 7 bases; unmatched bases: 10. Germline-derived CDR1 and CDR2 are MRHNA and SNTAGT. The CDR3 runs 17 residues. Focal radiation plus CTLA-4 blockade with ipilimumab was administered to patients who had chemo-refractory metastatic non-small-cell lung cancer. This chain links TRBV6-4 with TRBJ2-7; TRBD2 matches 14 bases. The sequence was obtained from a human donor with non-small cell lung cancer that progressed on radiotherapy plus ipilimumab. This material consisted of peripheral blood, taken from a patient treated with radiotherapy plus ipilimumab. The CDR3 bases are TGTGCCAGCAGTGACGAAGCCGGGACTAGCGGGAGACGTGAGCAGTACGTC. It translates to CASSDEAGTSGRREQYV.